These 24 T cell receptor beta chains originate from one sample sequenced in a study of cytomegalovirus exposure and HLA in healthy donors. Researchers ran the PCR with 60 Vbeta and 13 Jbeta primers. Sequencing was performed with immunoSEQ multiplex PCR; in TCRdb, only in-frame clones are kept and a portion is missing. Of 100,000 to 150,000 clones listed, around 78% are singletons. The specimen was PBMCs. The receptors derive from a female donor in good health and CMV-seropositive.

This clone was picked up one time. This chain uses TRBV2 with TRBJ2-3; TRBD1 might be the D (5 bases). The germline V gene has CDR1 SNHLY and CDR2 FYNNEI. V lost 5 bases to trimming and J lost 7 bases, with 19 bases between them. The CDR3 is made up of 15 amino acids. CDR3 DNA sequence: TGTGCCAGCAGTCGAGGACAAGTTCAAGTGAATACGCAGTATTTT. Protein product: CASSRGQVQVNTQYF.

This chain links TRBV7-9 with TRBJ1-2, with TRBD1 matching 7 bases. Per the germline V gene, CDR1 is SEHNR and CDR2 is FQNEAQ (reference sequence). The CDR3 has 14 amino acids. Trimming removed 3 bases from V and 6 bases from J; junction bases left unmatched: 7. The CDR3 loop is CASSFFTGEDGYTF. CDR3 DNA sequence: TGTGCCAGCAGCTTCTTCACAGGGGAGGATGGCTACACCTTC.

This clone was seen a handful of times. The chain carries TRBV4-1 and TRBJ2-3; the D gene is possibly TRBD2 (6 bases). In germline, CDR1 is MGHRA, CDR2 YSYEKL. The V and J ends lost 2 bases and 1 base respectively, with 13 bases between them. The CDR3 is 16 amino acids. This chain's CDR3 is CASSQPAGSGTDTQYF. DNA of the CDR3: TGCGCCAGCAGCCAACCGGCGGGGTCGGGCACAGATACGCAGTATTTT.

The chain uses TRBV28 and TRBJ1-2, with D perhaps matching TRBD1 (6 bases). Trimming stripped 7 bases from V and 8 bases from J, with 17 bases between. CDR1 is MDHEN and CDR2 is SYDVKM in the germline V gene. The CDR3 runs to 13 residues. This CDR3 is CASTSAGARGYTF. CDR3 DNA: TGTGCCAGCACCTCGGCGGGGGCGAGAGGCTACACCTTC.

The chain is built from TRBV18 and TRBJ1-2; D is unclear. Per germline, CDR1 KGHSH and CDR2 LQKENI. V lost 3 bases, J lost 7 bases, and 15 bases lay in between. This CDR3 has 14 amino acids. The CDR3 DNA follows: TGTGCCAGCTCACCGCTACACGGAGAAGGTGGCTACACCTTC. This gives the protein CASSPLHGEGGYTF. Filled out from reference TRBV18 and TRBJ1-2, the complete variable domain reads NAGVMQNPRHLVRRRGQEARLRCSPMKGHSHVYWYRQLPEEGLKFMVYLQKENIIDESGMPKERFSAEFPKEGPSILRIQQVVRGDSAAYFCASSPLHGEGGYTFGSGTRLTVV.

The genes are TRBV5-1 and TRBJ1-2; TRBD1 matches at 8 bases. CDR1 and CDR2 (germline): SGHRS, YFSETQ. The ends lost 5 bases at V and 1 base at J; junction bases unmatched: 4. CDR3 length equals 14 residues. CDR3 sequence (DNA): TGCGCCAGCAGTTCAGGACAGGGTAACTATGGCTACACCTTC. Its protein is CASSSGQGNYGYTF.

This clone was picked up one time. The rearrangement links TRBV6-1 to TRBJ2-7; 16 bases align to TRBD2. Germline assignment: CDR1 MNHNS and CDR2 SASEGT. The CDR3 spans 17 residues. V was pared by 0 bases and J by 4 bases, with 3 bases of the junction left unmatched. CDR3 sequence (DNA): TGTGCCAGCAGTGAAGCGACGGGACTAGCGGGAGGGTACGAGCAGTACTTC. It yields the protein CASSEATGLAGGYEQYF.

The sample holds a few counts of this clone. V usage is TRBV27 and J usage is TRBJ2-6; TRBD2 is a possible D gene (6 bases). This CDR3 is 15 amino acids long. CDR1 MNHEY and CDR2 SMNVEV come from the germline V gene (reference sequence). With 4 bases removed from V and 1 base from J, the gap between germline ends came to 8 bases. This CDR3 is CASSWRVSGANVLTF. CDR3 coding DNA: TGTGCCAGCAGTTGGAGGGTATCTGGGGCCAACGTCCTGACTTTC. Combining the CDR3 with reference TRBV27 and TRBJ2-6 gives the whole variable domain EAQVTQNPRYLITVTGKKLTVTCSQNMNHEYMSWYRQDPGLGLRQIYYSMNVEVTDKGDVPEGYKVSRKEKRNFPLILESPSPNQTSLYFCASSWRVSGANVLTFGAGSRLTVL.

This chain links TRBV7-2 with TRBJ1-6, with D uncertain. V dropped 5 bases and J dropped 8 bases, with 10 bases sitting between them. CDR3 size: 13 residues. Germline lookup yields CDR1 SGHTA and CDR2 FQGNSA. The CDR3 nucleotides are TGTGCCAGCAGCCGCAGGTCAGATTCACCCCTCCACTTT. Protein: CASSRRSDSPLHF.

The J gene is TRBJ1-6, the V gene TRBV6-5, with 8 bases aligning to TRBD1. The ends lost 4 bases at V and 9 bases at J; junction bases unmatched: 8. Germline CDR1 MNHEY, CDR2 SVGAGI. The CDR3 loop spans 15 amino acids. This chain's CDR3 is CASSWDVQGGSPLHF. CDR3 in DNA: TGTGCCAGCAGTTGGGACGTACAGGGGGGTTCACCCCTCCACTTT.

The DNA for the CDR3 is TGCGCCAGCAGCTTGGGCGGGAGCGGCTACACCTTC. Protein product: CASSLGGSGYTF. The chain links TRBV5-1 to TRBJ1-2; no reliable D call. Germline-derived CDR1 and CDR2 are SGHRS and YFSETQ. The CDR3 has 12 amino acids. Trimming pared 0 bases from V and 8 bases from J, leaving 8 bases between.

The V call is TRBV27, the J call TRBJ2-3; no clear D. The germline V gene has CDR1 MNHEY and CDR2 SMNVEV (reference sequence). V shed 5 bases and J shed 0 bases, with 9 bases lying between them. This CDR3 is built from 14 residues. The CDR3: CASSTSHSTDTQYF. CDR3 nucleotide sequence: TGTGCCAGCAGTACCAGTCATAGCACAGATACGCAGTATTTT.

CDR3: CASRGQGSWAEAFF. In DNA, the CDR3 is TGTGCCAGCAGAGGACAGGGCAGTTGGGCTGAAGCTTTCTTT. The rearrangement joins TRBV9 to TRBJ1-1; TRBD1 matches at 8 bases. V was pared by 5 bases and J by 6 bases, with 9 bases of the junction left unmatched. In germline, CDR1 is SGDLS, CDR2 YYNGEE. The CDR3 extends over 14 amino acids. Looking up the rest from reference TRBV9 and TRBJ1-1 gives the full variable domain: DSGVTQTPKHLITATGQRVTLRCSPRSGDLSVYWYQQSLDQGLQFLIQYYNGEERAKGNILERFSAQQFPDLHSELNLSSLELGDSALYFCASRGQGSWAEAFFGQGTRLTVV.

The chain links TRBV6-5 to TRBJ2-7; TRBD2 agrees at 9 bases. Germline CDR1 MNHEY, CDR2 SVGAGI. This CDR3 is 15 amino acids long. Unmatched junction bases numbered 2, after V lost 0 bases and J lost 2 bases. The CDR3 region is CASSYSWTSAYEQYF. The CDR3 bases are TGTGCCAGCAGTTACTCGTGGACTAGCGCCTACGAGCAGTACTTC.

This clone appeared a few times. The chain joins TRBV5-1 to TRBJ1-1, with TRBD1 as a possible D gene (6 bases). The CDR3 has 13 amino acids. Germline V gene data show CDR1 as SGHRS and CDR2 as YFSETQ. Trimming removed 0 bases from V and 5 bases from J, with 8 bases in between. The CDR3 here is CASSLADRTEAFF. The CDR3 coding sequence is TGCGCCAGCAGCTTGGCCGACAGGACTGAAGCTTTCTTT.

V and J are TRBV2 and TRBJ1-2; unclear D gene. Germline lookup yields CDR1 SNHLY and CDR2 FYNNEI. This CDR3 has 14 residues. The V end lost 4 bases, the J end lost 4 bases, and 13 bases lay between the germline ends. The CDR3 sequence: CASSGEGNTYGYTF. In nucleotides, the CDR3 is TGTGCCAGCAGTGGAGAGGGAAATACCTATGGCTACACCTTC.

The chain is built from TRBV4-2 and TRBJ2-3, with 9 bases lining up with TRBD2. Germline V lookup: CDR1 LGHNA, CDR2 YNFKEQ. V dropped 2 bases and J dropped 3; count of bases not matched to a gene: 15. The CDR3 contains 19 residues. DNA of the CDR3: TGTGCCAGCAGCCAAATTTTAGCGGGAGTAGTTTTGAGGACAGATACGCAGTATTTT. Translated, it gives CASSQILAGVVLRTDTQYF.

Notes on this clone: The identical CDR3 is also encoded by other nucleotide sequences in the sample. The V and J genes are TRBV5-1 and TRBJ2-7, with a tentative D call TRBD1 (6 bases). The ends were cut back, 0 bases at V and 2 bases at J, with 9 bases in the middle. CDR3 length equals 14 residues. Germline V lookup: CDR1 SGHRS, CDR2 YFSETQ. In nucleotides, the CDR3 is TGCGCCAGCAGCTTGGAGGCAGGGGCCTACGAGCAGTACTTC. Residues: CASSLEAGAYEQYF.

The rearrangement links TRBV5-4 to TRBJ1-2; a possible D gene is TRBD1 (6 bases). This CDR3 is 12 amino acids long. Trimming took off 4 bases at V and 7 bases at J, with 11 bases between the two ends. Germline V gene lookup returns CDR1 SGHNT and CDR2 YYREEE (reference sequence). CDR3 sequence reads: CASSDDRFGYTF. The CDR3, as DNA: TGTGCCAGCAGCGACGACAGGTTTGGCTACACCTTC.

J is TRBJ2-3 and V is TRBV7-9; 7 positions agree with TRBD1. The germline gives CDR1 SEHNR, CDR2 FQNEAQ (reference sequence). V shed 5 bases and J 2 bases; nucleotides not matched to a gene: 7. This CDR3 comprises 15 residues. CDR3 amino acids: CASSGPTGITDTQYF. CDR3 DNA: TGTGCCAGCAGCGGCCCGACAGGGATCACAGATACGCAGTATTTT.

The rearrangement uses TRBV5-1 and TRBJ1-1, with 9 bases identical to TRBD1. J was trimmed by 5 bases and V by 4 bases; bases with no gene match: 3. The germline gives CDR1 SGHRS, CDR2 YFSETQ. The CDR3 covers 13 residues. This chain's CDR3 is CASSKQGATEAFF. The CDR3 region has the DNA TGCGCCAGCAGCAAACAGGGGGCGACTGAAGCTTTCTTT.

The CDR3 sequence: CASHKTGSYEQYF. CDR3 DNA sequence: TGTGCCAGCCATAAGACAGGGAGTTACGAGCAGTACTTC. The rearrangement joins TRBV6-1 to TRBJ2-7; 7 positions match TRBD1. V was clipped by 8 bases and J by 4 bases; unmatched bases: 8. The CDR3 extends over 13 amino acids. From germline, CDR1 is MNHNS and CDR2 SASEGT.

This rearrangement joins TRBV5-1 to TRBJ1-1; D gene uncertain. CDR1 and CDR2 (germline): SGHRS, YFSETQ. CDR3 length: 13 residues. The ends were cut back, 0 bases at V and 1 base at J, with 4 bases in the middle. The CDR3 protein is CASSLGENTEAFF. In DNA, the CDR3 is TGCGCCAGCAGCTTGGGCGAGAACACTGAAGCTTTCTTT.

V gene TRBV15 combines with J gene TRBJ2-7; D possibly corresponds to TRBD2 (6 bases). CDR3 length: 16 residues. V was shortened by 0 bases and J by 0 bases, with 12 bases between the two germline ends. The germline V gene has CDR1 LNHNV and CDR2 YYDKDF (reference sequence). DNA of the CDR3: TGTGCCACCAGCAGAGATATGCGGGGCAACTCCTACGAGCAGTACTTC. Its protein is CATSRDMRGNSYEQYF.